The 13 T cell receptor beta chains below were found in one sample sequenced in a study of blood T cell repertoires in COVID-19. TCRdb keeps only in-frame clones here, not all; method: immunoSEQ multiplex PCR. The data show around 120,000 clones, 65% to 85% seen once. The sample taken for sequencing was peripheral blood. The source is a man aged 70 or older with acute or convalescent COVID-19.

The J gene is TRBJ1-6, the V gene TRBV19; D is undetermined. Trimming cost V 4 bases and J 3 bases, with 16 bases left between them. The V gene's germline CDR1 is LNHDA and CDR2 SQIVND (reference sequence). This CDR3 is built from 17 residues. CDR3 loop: CASSTGQPLIYNSPLHF. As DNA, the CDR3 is TGTGCCAGTAGTACGGGTCAGCCACTCATCTATAATTCACCCCTCCACTTT. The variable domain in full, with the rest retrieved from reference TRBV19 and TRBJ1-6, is DGGITQSPKYLFRKEGQNVTLSCEQNLNHDAMYWYRQDPGQGLRLIYYSQIVNDFQKGDIAEGYSVSREKKESFPLTVTSAQKNPTAFYLCASSTGQPLIYNSPLHFGNGTRLTVT.

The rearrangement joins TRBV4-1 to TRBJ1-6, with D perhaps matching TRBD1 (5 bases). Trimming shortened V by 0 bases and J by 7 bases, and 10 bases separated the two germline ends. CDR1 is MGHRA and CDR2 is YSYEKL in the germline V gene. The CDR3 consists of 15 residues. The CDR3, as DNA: TGCGCCAGCAGCCAAGATGGGGGAGGCAATTCACCCCTCCACTTT. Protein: CASSQDGGGNSPLHF.

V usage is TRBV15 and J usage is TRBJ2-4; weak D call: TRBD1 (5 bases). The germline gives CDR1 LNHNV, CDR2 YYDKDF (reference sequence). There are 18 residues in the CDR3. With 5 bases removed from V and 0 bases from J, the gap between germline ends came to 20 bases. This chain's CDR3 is CATSPNWEGARAKNIQYF. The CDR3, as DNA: TGTGCCACCAGCCCCAACTGGGAAGGGGCCCGAGCCAAAAACATTCAGTACTTC.

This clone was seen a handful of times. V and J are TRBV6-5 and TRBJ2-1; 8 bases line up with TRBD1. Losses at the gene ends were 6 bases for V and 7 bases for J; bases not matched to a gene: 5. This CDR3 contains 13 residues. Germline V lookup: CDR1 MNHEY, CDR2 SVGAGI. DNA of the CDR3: TGTGCCAGCAGCCAAACAGGGGGGAATGAGCAGTTCTTC. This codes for CASSQTGGNEQFF.

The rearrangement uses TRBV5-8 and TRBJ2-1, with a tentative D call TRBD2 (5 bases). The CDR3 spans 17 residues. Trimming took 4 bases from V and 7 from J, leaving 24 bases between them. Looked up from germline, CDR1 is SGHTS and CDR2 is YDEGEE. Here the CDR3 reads CASSPTGTSRSRNEQFF. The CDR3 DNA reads TGTGCCAGCAGCCCAACGGGTACTAGTAGGAGTAGGAATGAGCAGTTCTTC.

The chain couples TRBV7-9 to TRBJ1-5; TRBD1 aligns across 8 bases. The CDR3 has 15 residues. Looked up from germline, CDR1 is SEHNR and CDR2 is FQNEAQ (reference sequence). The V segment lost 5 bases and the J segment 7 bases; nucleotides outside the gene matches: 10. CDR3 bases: TGTGCCAGCAGCCACGTCGGGACAGGCGGGCAGCCCCAGCATTTT. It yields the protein CASSHVGTGGQPQHF.

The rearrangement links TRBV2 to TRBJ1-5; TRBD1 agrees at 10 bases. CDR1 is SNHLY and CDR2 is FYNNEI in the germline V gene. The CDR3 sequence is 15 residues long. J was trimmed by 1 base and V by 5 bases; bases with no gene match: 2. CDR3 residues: CASSQDRGSNQPQHF. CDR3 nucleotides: TGTGCCAGCAGTCAGGACAGGGGGAGCAATCAGCCCCAGCATTTT.

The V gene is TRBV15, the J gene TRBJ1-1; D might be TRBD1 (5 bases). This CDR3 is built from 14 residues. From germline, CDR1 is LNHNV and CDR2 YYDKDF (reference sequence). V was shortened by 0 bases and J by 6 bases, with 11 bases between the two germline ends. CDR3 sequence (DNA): TGTGCCACCAGCAGAGAGCGGGGCGTCGCTGAAGCTTTCTTT. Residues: CATSRERGVAEAFF.

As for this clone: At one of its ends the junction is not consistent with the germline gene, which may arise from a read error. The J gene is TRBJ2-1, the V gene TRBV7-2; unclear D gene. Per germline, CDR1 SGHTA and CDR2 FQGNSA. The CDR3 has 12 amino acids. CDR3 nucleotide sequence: TGTGCCAGCAGCTTTGAATACACTGAGCAGTTCTTC. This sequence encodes CASSFEYTEQFF.

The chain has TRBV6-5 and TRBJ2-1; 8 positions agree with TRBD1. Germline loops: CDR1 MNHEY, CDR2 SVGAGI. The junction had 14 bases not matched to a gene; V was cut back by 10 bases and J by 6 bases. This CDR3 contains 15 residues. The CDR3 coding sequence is TGTGCCATCACAGGCCCCCGACAGGGGTGCAATGAGCAGTTCTTC. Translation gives CAITGPRQGCNEQFF.

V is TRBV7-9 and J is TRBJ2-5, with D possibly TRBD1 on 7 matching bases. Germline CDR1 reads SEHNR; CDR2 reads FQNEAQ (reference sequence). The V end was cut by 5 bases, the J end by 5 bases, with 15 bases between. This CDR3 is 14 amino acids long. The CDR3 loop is CASSPTSRGETQYF. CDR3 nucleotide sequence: TGTGCCAGCAGCCCCACTAGCAGGGGGGAGACCCAGTACTTC. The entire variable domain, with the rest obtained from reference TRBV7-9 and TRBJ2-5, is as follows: DTGVSQNPRHKITKRGQNVTFRCDPISEHNRLYWYRQTLGQGPEFLTYFQNEAQLEKSRLLSDRFSAERPKGSFSTLEIQRTEQGDSAMYLCASSPTSRGETQYFGPGTRLLVL.

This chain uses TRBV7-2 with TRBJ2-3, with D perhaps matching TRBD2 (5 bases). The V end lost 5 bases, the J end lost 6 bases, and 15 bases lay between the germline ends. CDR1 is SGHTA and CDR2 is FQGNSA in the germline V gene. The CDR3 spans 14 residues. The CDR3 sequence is CASSQRRVGDTQYF. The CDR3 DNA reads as TGTGCCAGCAGCCAGCGGCGTGTAGGGGATACGCAGTATTTT.

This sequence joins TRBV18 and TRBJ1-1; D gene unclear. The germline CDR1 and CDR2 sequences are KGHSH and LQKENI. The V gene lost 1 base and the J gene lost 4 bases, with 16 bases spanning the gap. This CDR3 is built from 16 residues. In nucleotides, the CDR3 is TGTGCCAGCTCACCACGGGAGGGAAATGGTGGCACTGAAGCTTTCTTT. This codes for CASSPREGNGGTEAFF.